The sequence of this TCR beta chain was determined in a study of blood T cell repertoires in COVID-19. TCRdb's copy holds only in-frame clones and misses some; the assay was immunoSEQ multiplex PCR. The sample includes over 300,000 clones, 70% to 90% of them seen just once. V was trimmed by 7 bases and J by 7 bases, leaving 14 bases between them. The CDR3 totals 13 residues. Looked up from germline, CDR1 is SNHLY and CDR2 is FYNNEI. Researchers sorted participants into cohorts using their self-reported clinical history. The sequenced material came from PBMCs or T cells enriched from blood (not recorded which). This sequence joins TRBV2 and TRBJ1-3; maybe TRBD1 (5 bases). This clonotype was obtained from a young man who had recovered from COVID-19. CDR3 nucleotide sequence: TGTGCCAGCAACCCGGGGGGAACGAACACCATATATTTT. Translated: CASNPGGTNTIYF.